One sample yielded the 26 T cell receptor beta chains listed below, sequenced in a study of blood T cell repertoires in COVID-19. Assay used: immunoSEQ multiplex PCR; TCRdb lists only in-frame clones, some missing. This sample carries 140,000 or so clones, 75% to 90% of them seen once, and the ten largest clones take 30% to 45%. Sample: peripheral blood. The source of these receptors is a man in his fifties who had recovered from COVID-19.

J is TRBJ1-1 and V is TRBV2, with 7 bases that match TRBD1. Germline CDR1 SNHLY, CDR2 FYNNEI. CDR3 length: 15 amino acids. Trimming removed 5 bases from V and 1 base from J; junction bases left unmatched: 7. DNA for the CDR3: TGTGCCAGCAGTCCCGACAGGGTTGAGAACACTGAAGCTTTCTTT. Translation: CASSPDRVENTEAFF.

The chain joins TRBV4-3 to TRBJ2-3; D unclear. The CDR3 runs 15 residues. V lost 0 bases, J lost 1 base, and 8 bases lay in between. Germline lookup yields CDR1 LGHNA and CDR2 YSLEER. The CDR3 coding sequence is TGCGCCAGCAGCCAAGATTACTACGGCACAGATACGCAGTATTTT. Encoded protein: CASSQDYYGTDTQYF.

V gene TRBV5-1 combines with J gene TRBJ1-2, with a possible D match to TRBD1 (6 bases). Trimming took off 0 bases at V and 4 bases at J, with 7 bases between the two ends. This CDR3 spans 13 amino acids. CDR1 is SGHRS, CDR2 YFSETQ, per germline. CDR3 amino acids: CASSLEGGYGYTF. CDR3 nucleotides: TGCGCCAGCAGCTTGGAAGGGGGCTATGGCTACACCTTC.

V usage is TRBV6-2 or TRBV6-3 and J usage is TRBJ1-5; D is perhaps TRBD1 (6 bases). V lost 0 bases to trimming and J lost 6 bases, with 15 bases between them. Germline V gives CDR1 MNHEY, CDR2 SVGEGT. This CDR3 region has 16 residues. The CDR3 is CASSYSRGGAAQPQHF. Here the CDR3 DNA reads TGTGCCAGCAGTTACTCGAGGGGGGGGGCTGCTCAGCCCCAGCATTTT.

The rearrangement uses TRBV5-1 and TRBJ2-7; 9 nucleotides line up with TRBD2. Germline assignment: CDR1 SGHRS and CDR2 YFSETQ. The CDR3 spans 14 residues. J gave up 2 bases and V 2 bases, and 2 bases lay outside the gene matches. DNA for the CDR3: TGCGCCAGCAGCTTTAGCGGGGGAACCTACGAGCAGTACTTC. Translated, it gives CASSFSGGTYEQYF.

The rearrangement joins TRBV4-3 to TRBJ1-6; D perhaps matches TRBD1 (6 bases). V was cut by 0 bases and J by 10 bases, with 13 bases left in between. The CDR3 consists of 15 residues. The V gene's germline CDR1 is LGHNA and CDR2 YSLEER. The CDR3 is CASSQEGQGQSPLHF. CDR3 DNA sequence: TGCGCCAGCAGCCAAGAGGGCCAGGGGCAGTCACCCCTCCACTTT.

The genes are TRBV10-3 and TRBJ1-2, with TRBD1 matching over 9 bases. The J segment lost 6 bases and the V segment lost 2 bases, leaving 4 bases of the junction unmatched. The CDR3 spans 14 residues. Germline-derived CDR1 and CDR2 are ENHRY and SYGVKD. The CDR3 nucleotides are TGTGCCATCAGTGAGCGACAGGGGGAGAATGGCTACACCTTC. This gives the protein CAISERQGENGYTF.

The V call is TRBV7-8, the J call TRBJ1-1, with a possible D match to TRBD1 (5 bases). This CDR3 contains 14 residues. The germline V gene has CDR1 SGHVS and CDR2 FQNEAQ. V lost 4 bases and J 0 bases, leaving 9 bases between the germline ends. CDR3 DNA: TGTGCCAGCAGCTCCGACAGAGTGAACACTGAAGCTTTCTTT. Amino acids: CASSSDRVNTEAFF.

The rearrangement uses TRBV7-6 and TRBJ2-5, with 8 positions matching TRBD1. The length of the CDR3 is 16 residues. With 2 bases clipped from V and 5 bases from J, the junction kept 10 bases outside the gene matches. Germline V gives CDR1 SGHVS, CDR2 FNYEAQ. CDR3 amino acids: CASSLWPRGRVETQYF. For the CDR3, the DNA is TGTGCCAGCAGCTTATGGCCCAGGGGGCGAGTGGAGACCCAGTACTTC. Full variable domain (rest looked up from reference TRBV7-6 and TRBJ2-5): GAGVSQSPRYKVTKRGQDVALRCDPISGHVSLYWYRQALGQGPEFLTYFNYEAQQDKSGLPNDRFSAERPEGSISTLTIQRTEQRDSAMYRCASSLWPRGRVETQYFGPGTRLLVL.

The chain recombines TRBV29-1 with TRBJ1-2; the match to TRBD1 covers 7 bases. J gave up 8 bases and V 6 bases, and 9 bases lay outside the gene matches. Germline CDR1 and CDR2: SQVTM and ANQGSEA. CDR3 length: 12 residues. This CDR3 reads CSVLDRDGGYTF. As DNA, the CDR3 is TGCAGCGTCCTTGACAGGGATGGGGGCTACACCTTC.

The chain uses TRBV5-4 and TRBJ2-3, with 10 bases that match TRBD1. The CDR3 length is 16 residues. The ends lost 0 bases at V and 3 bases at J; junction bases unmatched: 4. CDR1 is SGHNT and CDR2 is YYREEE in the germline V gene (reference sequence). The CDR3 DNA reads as TGTGCCAGCAGCTTGGGGACAGGGGGGTATACAGATACGCAGTATTTT. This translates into CASSLGTGGYTDTQYF.

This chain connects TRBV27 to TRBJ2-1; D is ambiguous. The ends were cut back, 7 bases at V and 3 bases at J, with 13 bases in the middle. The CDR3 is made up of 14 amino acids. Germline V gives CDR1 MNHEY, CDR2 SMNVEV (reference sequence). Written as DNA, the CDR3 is TGTGCCAGCATTCGGGTGATGGGCTACAATGAGCAGTTCTTC. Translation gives CASIRVMGYNEQFF.

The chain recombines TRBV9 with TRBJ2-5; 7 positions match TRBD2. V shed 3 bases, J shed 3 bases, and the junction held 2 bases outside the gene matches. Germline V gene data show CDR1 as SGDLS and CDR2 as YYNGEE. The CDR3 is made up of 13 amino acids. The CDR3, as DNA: TGTGCCAGCAGCGCCAGCGGGGAAGAGACCCAGTACTTC. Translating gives CASSASGEETQYF.

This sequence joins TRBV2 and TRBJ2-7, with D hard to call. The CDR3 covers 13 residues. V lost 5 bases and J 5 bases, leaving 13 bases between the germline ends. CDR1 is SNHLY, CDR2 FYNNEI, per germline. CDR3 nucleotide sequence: TGTGCCAGCAGTAAAGATCAGGTCAACGAGCAGTACTTC. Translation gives CASSKDQVNEQYF.

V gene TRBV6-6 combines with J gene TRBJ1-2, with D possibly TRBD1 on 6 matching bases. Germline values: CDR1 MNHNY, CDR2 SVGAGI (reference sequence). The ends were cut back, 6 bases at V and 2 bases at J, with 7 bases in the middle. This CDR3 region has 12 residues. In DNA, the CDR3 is TGTGCCAGCAGGGGGACAAACTATGGCTACACCTTC. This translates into CASRGTNYGYTF.

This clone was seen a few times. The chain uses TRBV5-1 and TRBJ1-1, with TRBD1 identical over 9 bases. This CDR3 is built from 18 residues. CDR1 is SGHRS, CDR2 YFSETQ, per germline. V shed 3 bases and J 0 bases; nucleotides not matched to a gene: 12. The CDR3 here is CASSSPVEQGAMNTEAFF. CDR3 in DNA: TGCGCCAGCAGCTCCCCCGTCGAACAGGGGGCGATGAACACTGAAGCTTTCTTT.

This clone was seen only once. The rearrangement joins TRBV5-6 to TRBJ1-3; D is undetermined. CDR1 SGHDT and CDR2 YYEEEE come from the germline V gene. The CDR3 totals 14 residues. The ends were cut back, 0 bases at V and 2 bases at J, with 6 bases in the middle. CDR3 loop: CASSLGSTGNTIYF. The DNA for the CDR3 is TGTGCCAGCAGCTTGGGAAGCACTGGAAACACCATATATTTT. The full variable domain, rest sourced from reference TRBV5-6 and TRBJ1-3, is DAGVTQSPTHLIKTRGQQVTLRCSPKSGHDTVSWYQQALGQGPQFIFQYYEEEERQRGNFPDRFSGHQFPNYSSELNVNALLLGDSALYLCASSLGSTGNTIYFGEGSWLTVV.

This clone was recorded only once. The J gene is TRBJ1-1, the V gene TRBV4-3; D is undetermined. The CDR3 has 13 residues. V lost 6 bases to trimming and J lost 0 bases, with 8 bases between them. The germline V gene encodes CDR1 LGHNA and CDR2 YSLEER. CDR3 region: CASRVAMNTEAFF. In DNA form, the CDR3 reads TGCGCCAGCAGGGTAGCCATGAACACTGAAGCTTTCTTT.

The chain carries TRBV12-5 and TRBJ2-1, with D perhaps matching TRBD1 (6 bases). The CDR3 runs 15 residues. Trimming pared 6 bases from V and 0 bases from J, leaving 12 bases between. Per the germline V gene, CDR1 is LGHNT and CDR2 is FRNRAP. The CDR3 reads CASGTGSSSYNEQFF. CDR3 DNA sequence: TGTGCTAGTGGAACAGGGTCCTCCTCCTACAATGAGCAGTTCTTC.

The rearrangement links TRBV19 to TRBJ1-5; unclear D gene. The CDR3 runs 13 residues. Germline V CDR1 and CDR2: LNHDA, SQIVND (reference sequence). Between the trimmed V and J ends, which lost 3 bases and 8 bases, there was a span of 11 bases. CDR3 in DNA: TGTGCCAGTAGTATCGAGGGTACTGAGCCCCAGCATTTT. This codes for CASSIEGTEPQHF. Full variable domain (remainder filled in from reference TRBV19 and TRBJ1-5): DGGITQSPKYLFRKEGQNVTLSCEQNLNHDAMYWYRQDPGQGLRLIYYSQIVNDFQKGDIAEGYSVSREKKESFPLTVTSAQKNPTAFYLCASSIEGTEPQHFGDGTRLSIL.

The CDR3 DNA follows: TGCACCAGCAGCCAGGAGTGCGGGGGACCCACCTACGAGCAGTACTTC. Its translation: CTSSQECGGPTYEQYF. V is TRBV1 and J is TRBJ2-7; whether TRBD2, the table's D call, matches the DNA was not checked. TRBV1 is tagged as a pseudogene. This CDR3 spans 16 amino acids.

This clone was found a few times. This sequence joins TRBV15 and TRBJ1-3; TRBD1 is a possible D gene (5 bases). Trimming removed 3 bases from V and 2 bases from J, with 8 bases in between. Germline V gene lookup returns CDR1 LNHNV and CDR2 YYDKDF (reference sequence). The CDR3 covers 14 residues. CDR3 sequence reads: CATSSFRAGNTIYF. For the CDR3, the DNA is TGTGCCACCAGCAGTTTCAGGGCTGGAAACACCATATATTTT.

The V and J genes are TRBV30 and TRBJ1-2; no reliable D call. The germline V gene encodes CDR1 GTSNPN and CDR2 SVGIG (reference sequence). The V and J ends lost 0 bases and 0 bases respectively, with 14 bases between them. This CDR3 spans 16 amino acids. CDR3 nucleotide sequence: TGTGCCTGGAGTGTACGAATTGCACTTACTAACTATGGCTACACCTTC. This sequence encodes CAWSVRIALTNYGYTF.

The CDR3 sequence is CASSVGEGALANYGYTF. The CDR3 nucleotides are TGTGCCAGCAGCGTAGGGGAAGGGGCCTTAGCTAACTATGGCTACACCTTC. This chain connects TRBV9 to TRBJ1-2; a possible D gene is TRBD1 (5 bases). This CDR3 comprises 17 residues. The germline CDR1 and CDR2 sequences are SGDLS and YYNGEE. V lost 0 bases, J lost 0 bases, and 15 bases lay in between. Full variable domain (missing parts from reference TRBV9 and TRBJ1-2): DSGVTQTPKHLITATGQRVTLRCSPRSGDLSVYWYQQSLDQGLQFLIQYYNGEERAKGNILERFSAQQFPDLHSELNLSSLELGDSALYFCASSVGEGALANYGYTFGSGTRLTVV.

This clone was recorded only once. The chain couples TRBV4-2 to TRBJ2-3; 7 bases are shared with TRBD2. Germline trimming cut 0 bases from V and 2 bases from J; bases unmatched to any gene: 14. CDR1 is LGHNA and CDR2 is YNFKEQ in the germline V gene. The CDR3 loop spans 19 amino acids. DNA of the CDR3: TGTGCCAGCAGCCAAGATCGGGATCCGGTAGCGGGTTTCACAGATACGCAGTATTTT. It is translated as CASSQDRDPVAGFTDTQYF.

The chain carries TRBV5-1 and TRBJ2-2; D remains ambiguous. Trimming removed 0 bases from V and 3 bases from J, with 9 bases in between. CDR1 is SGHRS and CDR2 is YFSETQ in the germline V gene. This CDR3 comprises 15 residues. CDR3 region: CASSLAVSDTGELFF. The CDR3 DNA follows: TGCGCCAGCAGCTTGGCGGTTAGTGACACCGGGGAGCTGTTTTTT.